What follows describes a single T cell receptor (beta chain). A far larger clone lies a single base away; this is likely a read error. The data were taken from a study of regulatory T cells in long-lasting Graves disease. Specified time point: newly diagnosed GD, antithyroid drugs for less than 3 months. PBMCs were the source of the RNA used for TCR sequencing. Assembly of TCR beta libraries relied on iRepertoire HTBI primers together with Arm-PCR of CDR3 regions. A single record per CDR3 protein comes from TCRdb applying MiXCR to the multiplex PCR reads. The data hold about 540,000 distinct CDR3 sequences, with 13% observed a single time. Germline V lookup: CDR1 MNHEY, CDR2 SVGEGT. The V segment lost 2 bases and the J segment 1 base; nucleotides outside the gene matches: 3. The CDR3 is 15 residues long. The sample also formed part of further work on T cells in Graves' hyperthyroidism and ophthalmopathy.

The chain is built from TRBV6-2 or TRBV6-3 and TRBJ2-3, with TRBD2 matching 7 bases. The source material was peripheral blood mononuclear cells (PBMCs), sampled at new diagnosis, from a patient treated with antithyroid drugs. The TCR originated in a man aged 25 to 45 with Graves disease. The CDR3 here is CASSYVAGGTDTQYF. As DNA, the CDR3 is TGTGCCAGCAGTTACGTGGCGGGAGGCACAGATACGCAGTATTTT.